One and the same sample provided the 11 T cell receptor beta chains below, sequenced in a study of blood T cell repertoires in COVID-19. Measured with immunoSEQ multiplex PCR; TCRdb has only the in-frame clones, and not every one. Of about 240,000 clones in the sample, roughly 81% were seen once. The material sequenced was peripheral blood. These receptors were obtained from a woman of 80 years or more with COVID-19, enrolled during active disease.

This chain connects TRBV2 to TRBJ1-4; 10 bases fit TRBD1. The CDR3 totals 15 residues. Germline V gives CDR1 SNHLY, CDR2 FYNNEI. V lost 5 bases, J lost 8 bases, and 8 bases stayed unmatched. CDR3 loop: CASSPRTGGGEKLFF. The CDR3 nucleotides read TGTGCCAGCAGTCCTCGGACAGGGGGAGGGGAAAAACTGTTTTTT. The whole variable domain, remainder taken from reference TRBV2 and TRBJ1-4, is EPEVTQTPSHQVTQMGQEVILRCVPISNHLYFYWYRQILGQKVEFLVSFYNNEISEKSEIFDDQFSVERPDGSNFTLKIRSTKLEDSAMYFCASSPRTGGGEKLFFGSGTQLSVL.

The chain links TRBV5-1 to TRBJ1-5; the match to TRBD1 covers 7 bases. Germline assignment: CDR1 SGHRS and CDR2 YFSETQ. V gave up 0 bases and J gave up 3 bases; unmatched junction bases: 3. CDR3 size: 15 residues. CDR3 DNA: TGCGCCAGCAGCTTGGGCGACAGGGTCAATCAGCCCCAGCATTTT. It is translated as CASSLGDRVNQPQHF.

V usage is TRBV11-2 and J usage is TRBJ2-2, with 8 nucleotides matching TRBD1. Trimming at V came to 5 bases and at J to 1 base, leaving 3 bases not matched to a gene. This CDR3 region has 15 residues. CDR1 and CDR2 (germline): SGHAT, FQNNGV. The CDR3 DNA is TGTGCCAGCAGCAGCAGGGGGCAGAACACCGGGGAGCTGTTTTTT. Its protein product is CASSSRGQNTGELFF.

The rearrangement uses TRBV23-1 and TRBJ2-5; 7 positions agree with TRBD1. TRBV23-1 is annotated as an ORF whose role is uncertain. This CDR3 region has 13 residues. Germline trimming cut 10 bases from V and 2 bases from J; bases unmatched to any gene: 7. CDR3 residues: CANRDSEQETQYF. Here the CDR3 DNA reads TGCGCCAATAGGGACAGCGAACAAGAGACCCAGTACTTC.

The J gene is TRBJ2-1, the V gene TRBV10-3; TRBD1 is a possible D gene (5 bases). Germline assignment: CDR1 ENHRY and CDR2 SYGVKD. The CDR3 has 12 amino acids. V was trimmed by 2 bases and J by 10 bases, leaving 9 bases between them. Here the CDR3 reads CAISEQGREQFF. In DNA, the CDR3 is TGTGCCATCAGTGAGCAGGGCCGAGAGCAGTTCTTC.

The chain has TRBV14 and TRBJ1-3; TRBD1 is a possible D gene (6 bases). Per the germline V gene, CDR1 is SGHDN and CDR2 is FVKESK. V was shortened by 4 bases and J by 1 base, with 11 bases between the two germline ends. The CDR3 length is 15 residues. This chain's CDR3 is CASSPYGQSGNTIYF. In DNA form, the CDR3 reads TGTGCCAGCAGCCCCTACGGACAGTCTGGAAACACCATATATTTT.

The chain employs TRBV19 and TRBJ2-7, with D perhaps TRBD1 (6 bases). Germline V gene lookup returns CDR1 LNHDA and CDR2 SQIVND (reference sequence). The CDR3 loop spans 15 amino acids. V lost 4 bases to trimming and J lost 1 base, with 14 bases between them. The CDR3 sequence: CASSTIGQISYEQYF. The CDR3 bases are TGTGCCAGTAGTACGATCGGACAGATATCCTACGAGCAGTACTTC.

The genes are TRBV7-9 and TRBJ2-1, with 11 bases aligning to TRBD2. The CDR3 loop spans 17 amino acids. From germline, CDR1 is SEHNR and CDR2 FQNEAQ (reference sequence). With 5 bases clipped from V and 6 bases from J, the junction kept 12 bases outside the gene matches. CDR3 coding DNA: TGTGCCAGCAGCCGCACATACGTTAGCGGGGGGGCCAATGAGCAGTTCTTC. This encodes CASSRTYVSGGANEQFF.

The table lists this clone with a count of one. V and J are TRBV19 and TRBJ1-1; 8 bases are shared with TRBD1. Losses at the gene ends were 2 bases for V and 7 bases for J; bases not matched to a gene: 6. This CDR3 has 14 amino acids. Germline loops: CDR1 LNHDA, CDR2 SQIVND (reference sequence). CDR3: CASSIQGAGFEAFF. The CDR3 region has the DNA TGTGCCAGTAGTATACAGGGGGCAGGGTTTGAAGCTTTCTTT. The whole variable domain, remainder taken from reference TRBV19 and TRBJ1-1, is DGGITQSPKYLFRKEGQNVTLSCEQNLNHDAMYWYRQDPGQGLRLIYYSQIVNDFQKGDIAEGYSVSREKKESFPLTVTSAQKNPTAFYLCASSIQGAGFEAFFGQGTRLTVV.

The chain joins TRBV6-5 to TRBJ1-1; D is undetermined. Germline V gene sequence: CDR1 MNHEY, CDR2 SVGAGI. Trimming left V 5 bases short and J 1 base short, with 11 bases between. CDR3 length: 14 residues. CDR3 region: CASSHLGENTEAFF. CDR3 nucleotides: TGTGCCAGCAGTCACTTGGGAGAGAACACTGAAGCTTTCTTT.

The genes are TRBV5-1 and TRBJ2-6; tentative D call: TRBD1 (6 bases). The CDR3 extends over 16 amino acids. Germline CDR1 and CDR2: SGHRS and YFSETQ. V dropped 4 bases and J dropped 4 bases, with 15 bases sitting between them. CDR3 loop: CASSLTTGLGANVLTF. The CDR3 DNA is TGCGCCAGCAGCCTAACTACAGGGCTCGGGGCCAACGTCCTGACTTTC.